Below, 26 T cell receptor beta chains from the same sample are listed, as sequenced in a study of T cells in Graves' hyperthyroidism and ophthalmopathy. What was amplified from RNA transcripts were TCR beta CDR3 regions. First-round RT-PCR targeting the TCR CDR3 was performed with the HTBI primer set. TCRdb itself ran the multiplex PCR reads through MiXCR, one entry per CDR3 protein. This table has 540,000 or so distinct CDR3 sequences, around 16% appearing once. The source material was blood. The receptors were sampled from a woman aged 25 to 39 with Graves' hyperthyroidism.

This rearrangement joins TRBV24-1 to TRBJ2-3; possibly TRBD2 for D (5 bases). Germline CDR1 KGHDR, CDR2 SFDVKD. V lost 7 bases, J lost 4 bases, and 11 bases lay in between. The CDR3 contains 13 residues. The CDR3 region is CATRGALSDTQYF. The CDR3 bases are TGTGCCACCAGGGGAGCCCTTTCAGATACGCAGTATTTT.

At least ten counts were recorded for this clonotype. The chain links TRBV5-1 to TRBJ2-1, with D possibly TRBD1 on 6 matching bases. The CDR3 contains 15 residues. CDR1 and CDR2 (germline): SGHRS, YFSETQ. V was shortened by 2 bases and J by 9 bases, with 18 bases between the two germline ends. The CDR3 loop is CASSLFGTIDSEQFF. DNA for the CDR3: TGCGCCAGCAGCTTATTTGGGACAATCGATAGTGAGCAGTTCTTC. Full variable domain (rest looked up from reference TRBV5-1 and TRBJ2-1): KAGVTQTPRYLIKTRGQQVTLSCSPISGHRSVSWYQQTPGQGLQFLFEYFSETQRNKGNFPGRFSGRQFSNSRSEMNVSTLELGDSALYLCASSLFGTIDSEQFFGPGTRLTVL.

This chain joins TRBV18 and TRBJ2-7; D possibly matches TRBD1 or TRBD2 (5 bases each). The CDR3 is made up of 15 amino acids. Looked up from germline, CDR1 is KGHSH and CDR2 is LQKENI. The V end lost 4 bases, the J end lost 3 bases, and 16 bases lay between the germline ends. CDR3 region: CASSQAGAPLYEQYF. In DNA, the CDR3 is TGTGCCAGCTCACAAGCCGGGGCCCCCCTCTACGAGCAGTACTTC.

Comment on this clonotype: One base away lies a much larger clone, so this may be a sequencing read error. The chain couples TRBV7-2 to TRBJ2-2; 7 positions agree with TRBD2. Germline CDR1 is SGHTA and CDR2 is FQGNSA. There are 15 residues in the CDR3. CDR3 in amino acids: CASSRNGGVTGGLFF. CDR3 coding DNA: TGTGCCAGCAGCCGAAATGGGGGGGTGACCGGGGGGCTGTTTTTT. The entire variable domain, with the rest obtained from reference TRBV7-2 and TRBJ2-2, is as follows: GAGVSQSPSNKVTEKGKDVELRCDPISGHTALYWYRQSLGQGLEFLIYFQGNSAPDKSGLPSDRFSAERTGGSVSTLTIQRTQQEDSAVYLCASSRNGGVTGGLFFGEGSRLTVL.

The chain employs TRBV24-1 and TRBJ2-1; TRBD1 aligns across 11 bases. The ends lost 4 bases at V and 5 bases at J; junction bases unmatched: 12. Germline CDR1 is KGHDR and CDR2 is SFDVKD. The CDR3 has 18 residues. The CDR3 loop is CATSDPRPGDRGDNEQFF. The CDR3 coding sequence is TGTGCCACCAGTGACCCTAGACCTGGGGACAGGGGGGACAATGAGCAGTTCTTC.

This clonotype was seen many times. The rearrangement joins TRBV11-2 to TRBJ1-3; D remains ambiguous. Per the germline V gene, CDR1 is SGHAT and CDR2 is FQNNGV. V was shortened by 3 bases and J by 0 bases, with 15 bases between the two germline ends. CDR3 length: 17 amino acids. CDR3: CASSFFLGYSSGNTIYF. The CDR3 DNA follows: TGTGCCAGCAGCTTCTTTTTGGGGTACAGCTCTGGAAACACCATATATTTT.

This clonotype came up a few times. V is TRBV27 and J is TRBJ1-4; D is perhaps TRBD1 (5 bases). This CDR3 comprises 16 residues. V was cut by 5 bases and J by 11 bases, with 24 bases left in between. Germline V lookup: CDR1 MNHEY, CDR2 SMNVEV (reference sequence). The CDR3, as DNA: TGTGCCAGCAGTACTTGGACACGCAGAAACCCGTTTAAACTGTTTTTT. It specifies CASSTWTRRNPFKLFF.

The chain links TRBV11-2 to TRBJ1-1, with a possible D match to TRBD1 (6 bases). The V end was cut by 6 bases, the J end by 4 bases, with 18 bases between. The CDR3 consists of 15 residues. The germline gives CDR1 SGHAT, CDR2 FQNNGV. The CDR3 sequence is CASSGGQGPFTEAFF. Written as DNA, the CDR3 is TGTGCCAGCAGTGGGGGCCAGGGGCCGTTCACTGAAGCTTTCTTT.

J is TRBJ1-1 and V is TRBV27; D is unclear. Germline CDR1 reads MNHEY; CDR2 reads SMNVEV (reference sequence). The CDR3 is 12 amino acids. Trimming left V 6 bases short and J 3 bases short, with 8 bases between. DNA of the CDR3: TGTGCCAGCAGCACCTGCGACACTGAAGCTTTCTTT. Residues: CASSTCDTEAFF.

This clonotype was seen ten or more times. This chain connects TRBV15 to TRBJ1-4, with D unresolved. The CDR3 length is 15 residues. The V end lost 0 bases, the J end lost 8 bases, and 13 bases lay between the germline ends. The V gene's germline CDR1 is LNHNV and CDR2 YYDKDF (reference sequence). This CDR3 reads CATSRDPGSSEKLFF. DNA of the CDR3: TGTGCCACCAGCAGAGATCCGGGATCGAGCGAAAAACTGTTTTTT.

The rearrangement links TRBV27 to TRBJ2-1; perhaps D is TRBD1 or TRBD2 (5 bases each). This CDR3 region has 16 residues. Per germline, CDR1 MNHEY and CDR2 SMNVEV (reference sequence). Deletions cut 0 bases from V and 0 bases from J, with 9 bases between. CDR3 in amino acids: CASSLSGESSYNEQFF. The CDR3 DNA is TGTGCCAGCAGTTTATCAGGGGAGAGCTCCTACAATGAGCAGTTCTTC.

This clonotype has at least ten counts. V usage is TRBV6-1 and J usage is TRBJ2-7, with D possibly being TRBD1 or TRBD2 (6 bases each). Per germline, CDR1 MNHNS and CDR2 SASEGT. CDR3 size: 15 residues. Trimming removed 7 bases at V and 3 bases at J, with 19 bases between. The CDR3 DNA is TGTGCCAGCATCAAGGGGGGAGGCGGCTACTACGAGCAGTACTTC. This sequence encodes CASIKGGGGYYEQYF.

In DNA form, the CDR3 reads TGTGCCAGCAGCCAGATGTTTGGCGAGCAGTACTTC. This sequence encodes CASSQMFGEQYF. The chain combines TRBV3-1 with TRBJ2-7; D remains unclear. Germline V gives CDR1 LGHDT, CDR2 YNNKEL (reference sequence). The CDR3 is 12 amino acids. V gave up 3 bases and J gave up 6 bases, with 9 bases separating them.

The sample holds many counts of this clonotype. The genes are TRBV28 and TRBJ2-7; TRBD1 might be the D (5 bases). This CDR3 comprises 15 residues. Trimming left V 6 bases short and J 2 bases short, with 17 bases between. Germline-derived CDR1 and CDR2 are MDHEN and SYDVKM. The CDR3 spells CASSEHSDRTYEQYF. The CDR3 DNA reads as TGTGCCAGCAGCGAACACTCAGACAGAACCTACGAGCAGTACTTC. Combining the CDR3 with reference TRBV28 and TRBJ2-7 gives the whole variable domain DVKVTQSSRYLVKRTGEKVFLECVQDMDHENMFWYRQDPGLGLRLIYFSYDVKMKEKGDIPEGYSVSREKKERFSLILESASTNQTSMYLCASSEHSDRTYEQYFGPGTRLTVT.

This clonotype was found a few times. The rearrangement joins TRBV4-1 to TRBJ2-1; tentatively, D is TRBD1 (6 bases). Deletions cut 3 bases from V and 2 bases from J, with 8 bases between. This CDR3 has 14 amino acids. CDR1 is MGHRA and CDR2 is YSYEKL in the germline V gene. The chain's CDR3 is CASSQQGTYNEQFF. CDR3 sequence (DNA): TGCGCCAGCAGCCAGCAGGGGACCTACAATGAGCAGTTCTTC.

This clonotype has ten or more counts. The J gene is TRBJ2-7, the V gene TRBV3-1; 8 nucleotides align to TRBD2. This CDR3 region has 17 residues. From germline, CDR1 is LGHDT and CDR2 YNNKEL (reference sequence). The J segment lost 0 bases and the V segment lost 1 base, leaving 8 bases of the junction unmatched. The CDR3 region is CASSQGRSGRLSYEQYF. CDR3 DNA sequence: TGTGCCAGCAGCCAAGGGAGAAGCGGGAGACTCTCCTACGAGCAGTACTTC.

This clonotype has a handful of counts. This rearrangement joins TRBV10-3 to TRBJ2-5; TRBD2 agrees at 7 bases. The CDR3 is 15 residues long. Germline CDR1 reads ENHRY; CDR2 reads SYGVKD. V lost 3 bases to trimming and J lost 3 bases; unmatched junction nucleotides: 7. DNA of the CDR3: TGTGCCATCAGTGAAATAGCGGGTGGTGAAGAGACCCAGTACTTC. It is translated as CAISEIAGGEETQYF.

The chain combines TRBV15 with TRBJ2-2, with a weak D call TRBD2 (5 bases). This CDR3 contains 15 residues. V lost 3 bases to trimming and J lost 4 bases, with 12 bases between them. CDR1 and CDR2 from the germline V gene are LNHNV and YYDKDF (reference sequence). The chain's CDR3 is CATSSTRLSTGELFF. DNA of the CDR3: TGTGCCACCAGCAGTACTAGATTGAGCACCGGGGAGCTGTTTTTT.

The rearrangement uses TRBV20-1 and TRBJ2-1; 9 bases align to TRBD1. The CDR3 is made up of 17 amino acids. In germline, CDR1 is DFQATT, CDR2 SNEGSKA (reference sequence). Trimming cost V 4 bases and J 3 bases; bases outside gene matches: 13. DNA of the CDR3: TGCAGTGCTATAGGATTCCACCGGGACAGGGACTACAATGAGCAGTTCTTC. Its translation: CSAIGFHRDRDYNEQFF.

The V call is TRBV20-1, the J call TRBJ2-2; 11 bases align to TRBD2. V lost 5 bases, J lost 6 bases, and 8 bases stayed unmatched. The CDR3 totals 15 residues. Germline CDR1 DFQATT, CDR2 SNEGSKA (reference sequence). CDR3 sequence reads: CSAGGELAGAGELFF. CDR3 DNA: TGCAGTGCTGGGGGGGAACTAGCGGGAGCCGGGGAGCTGTTTTTT.

This clonotype was seen a few times. V gene TRBV6-6 combines with J gene TRBJ2-3; D is ambiguous. Germline CDR1 MNHNY, CDR2 SVGAGI (reference sequence). CDR3 length equals 16 residues. V lost 0 bases and J lost 9, with 19 bases in between. The chain's CDR3 is CASSYSPKLGEITQYF. In nucleotides, the CDR3 is TGTGCCAGCAGTTACTCCCCCAAACTGGGCGAGATAACGCAGTATTTT.

This clonotype came up many times. The chain combines TRBV2 with TRBJ2-7; the D is unclear. The V gene lost 3 bases and the J gene lost 6 bases, with 3 bases spanning the gap. Germline V gene data show CDR1 as SNHLY and CDR2 as FYNNEI. CDR3 length equals 10 residues. DNA of the CDR3: TGTGCCAGCAGTGATCTCGAGCAGTACTTC. Amino acids: CASSDLEQYF.

In this sample, this clonotype turned up many times. This sequence joins TRBV9 and TRBJ2-5, with 11 bases identical to TRBD1. Germline V gene lookup returns CDR1 SGDLS and CDR2 YYNGEE. This CDR3 comprises 15 residues. With V trimmed by 2 bases and J by 4 bases, 4 bases remained unmatched. The CDR3 protein is CASSVSGTGGETQYF. Written as DNA, the CDR3 is TGTGCCAGCAGCGTCTCCGGGACAGGGGGAGAGACCCAGTACTTC.

This clonotype was recorded many times. The chain uses TRBV18 and TRBJ2-5, with TRBD1 as a possible D gene (6 bases). This CDR3 has 13 residues. The V end lost 6 bases, the J end lost 0 bases, and 8 bases lay between the germline ends. Germline CDR1 KGHSH, CDR2 LQKENI. Here the CDR3 DNA reads TGTGCCAGCTCGGGACAAAACCAAGAGACCCAGTACTTC. Translated: CASSGQNQETQYF.

V is TRBV9 and J is TRBJ2-7, with unresolved D. Trimming pared 0 bases from V and 4 bases from J, leaving 17 bases between. Germline assignment: CDR1 SGDLS and CDR2 YYNGEE. This CDR3 is built from 16 residues. CDR3 protein: CASSVGRRNTPYEQYF. Written as DNA, the CDR3 is TGTGCCAGCAGCGTAGGAAGGCGGAATACTCCGTACGAGCAGTACTTC.

The J gene is TRBJ1-6, the V gene TRBV12-3 or TRBV12-4, with D perhaps matching TRBD1 (5 bases). This CDR3 region has 12 residues. The V gene lost 3 bases and the J gene lost 17 bases, with 14 bases spanning the gap. The CDR3 DNA reads as TGTGCCAGCAGTTTGGGGGGGGGATTGGTCCACTTT. Its protein product is CASSLGGGLVHF.